Listed below are T cell receptor beta chains from one sample, sequenced in a study of low-dose radiotherapy and immunotherapy resistance in tumors. MiXCR was run by TCRdb on the reads, yielding one entry per CDR3 protein. The sample holds tens of thousands of distinct CDR3 sequences; approximately 25% are singletons and the top ten take around 5%. The sample was PBMCs, taken before treatment. Receptor source: a male donor with prostate cancer. The CDR3 runs from the conserved cysteine through the conserved F or W. The order of the fields is J gene, V gene, clone size, D gene, CDR3 DNA, CDR3 protein. A D gene is named only where the DNA matches it firmly. Clone size is given for some rows only: seen once, a few or many times, or a class if the clone is expanded.

TRBJ1-1,TRBV28,large,.,TGTGCCAGCAGCTTCTCAGGGTCGAACACTGAAGCTTTCTTT,CASSFSGSNTEAFF
TRBJ1-2,TRBV12-3/TRBV12-4,.,.,TGTGCCAGCAGTAGAGGAGGACAGAACTATGGCTACACCTTC,CASSRGGQNYGYTF
TRBJ2-3,TRBV14,few,.,TGTGCCAGCAGCCAAGGCTTACTAGCCCTCGATACGCAGTATTTT,CASSQGLLALDTQYF
TRBJ2-3,TRBV3-1,many,.,TGTGCCAGCAGCCAAGATCGTCGACTAGGTTCATCAGATACGCAGTATTTT,CASSQDRRLGSSDTQYF
TRBJ2-7,TRBV28,once,.,TGTGCCAGCAGCCTGAGACAGGTTACCTACGAGCAGTACTTC,CASSLRQVTYEQYF
TRBJ1-6,TRBV10-3,.,.,TGTGCCATCAGATCGGGACGGAATAATTCACCCCTCCACTTT,CAIRSGRNNSPLHF
TRBJ2-1,TRBV28,many,TRBD1,TGTGCCAGCAGTTTTTACGGGGACAGATTATACAATGAGCAGTTCTTC,CASSFYGDRLYNEQFF
TRBJ2-7,TRBV7-6,many,.,TGTGCCAGCAGCCCAGGACAGACCTACGAGCAGTACTTC,CASSPGQTYEQYF
TRBJ2-3,TRBV20-1,many,TRBD2,TGCAGTGCTGCCTCTGGAGCGGGGGGGGCAGATACGCAGTATTTT,CSAASGAGGADTQYF
TRBJ1-3,TRBV3-1,.,.,TGTGCCAGCAGCCACGAGGGGGGAAACACCATATATTTT,CASSHEGGNTIYF
TRBJ2-2,TRBV23-1,.,.,.,CASSRRTLEHRGAVFF
TRBJ2-7,TRBV13,many,TRBD2,TGTGCCAGCAGCTTAAGGTCCGGCGGGGGGCACTACTCCTACGAGCAGTACTTC,CASSLRSGGGHYSYEQYF
TRBJ2-7,TRBV12-3/TRBV12-4,many,.,TGTGCCAGCAGTGCCCTCGGCGGAGGGGGATCACGGCAGTACTTC,CASSALGGGGSRQYF
TRBJ2-1,TRBV6-2/TRBV6-3,many,.,TGTGCCAGCAGTCCAGACTACAATGAGCAGTTCTTC,CASSPDYNEQFF
TRBJ2-3,TRBV1,few,.,TGCGCCAGCAGCCATTCCGGACAGGGAACAGATACGCAGTATTTT,CASSHSGQGTDTQYF
TRBJ2-7,TRBV3-1,many,TRBD2,TGTGCCAGCAGCCAAGATGAGGGACTAGCGGGAGAGAACGAGCAGTACTTC,CASSQDEGLAGENEQYF
TRBJ2-7,TRBV29-1,.,TRBD1,TGCAGCGTCGTAGTACAGGGGGGCTCCTACGAGCAGTACTTC,CSVVVQGGSYEQYF
TRBJ1-1,TRBV7-6,few,.,TGTGCCAGCAGCTTAGCTGGCCCGGGGGCGAACACTGAAGCTTTCTTT,CASSLAGPGANTEAFF
TRBJ1-1,TRBV6-6,.,.,TGTGCCAGCAGTTACCGGGCTGGGGGGGCTTTCTTT,CASSYRAGGAFF
TRBJ2-5,TRBV3-1,.,TRBD1,TGTGCCAGCAGCCAGCCCGGACAGGGACAAGAGACCCAGTACTTC,CASSQPGQGQETQYF
TRBJ2-1,TRBV7-4,many,TRBD2,TGTGCCAGCAGCTCTGGACTAGCGGGGCCGGCGACCAATGAGCAGTTCTTC,CASSSGLAGPATNEQFF
TRBJ2-1,TRBV28,many,.,TGTGCCAGCAGTGCATCGGGACCCATCGGGGCTAAGCAGTTCTTC,CASSASGPIGAKQFF
TRBJ2-3,TRBV7-9,many,.,TGTGCCAGCAGCTTAGACCAAGCGAGGAGCACAGATACGCAGTATTTT,CASSLDQARSTDTQYF
TRBJ2-1,TRBV5-8,few,.,TGTGCCAGCAGCCGGGGAGGGGGGAGCTCCTACAATGAGCAGTTCTTC,CASSRGGGSSYNEQFF
TRBJ2-7,TRBV5-1,many,TRBD2,TGCGCCAGCAGCTTTGGGAGCGGGGGACTTAGGGGGACCTACGAGCAGTACTTC,CASSFGSGGLRGTYEQYF
TRBJ1-5,TRBV19,many,TRBD1,TGTGCCAGTAGGGACAGGGTAAGCAATCAGCCCCAGCATTTT,CASRDRVSNQPQHF
TRBJ2-1,TRBV11-2,medium-sized,TRBD2,TGTGCCAGCAGCTTGACTAGCGGGGTTGTTCCCTACAATGAGCAGTTCTTC,CASSLTSGVVPYNEQFF
TRBJ2-3,TRBV29-1,many,.,TGCAGCGTTGGGAGCGGAGCCGGGGCAGATACGCAGTATTTT,CSVGSGAGADTQYF